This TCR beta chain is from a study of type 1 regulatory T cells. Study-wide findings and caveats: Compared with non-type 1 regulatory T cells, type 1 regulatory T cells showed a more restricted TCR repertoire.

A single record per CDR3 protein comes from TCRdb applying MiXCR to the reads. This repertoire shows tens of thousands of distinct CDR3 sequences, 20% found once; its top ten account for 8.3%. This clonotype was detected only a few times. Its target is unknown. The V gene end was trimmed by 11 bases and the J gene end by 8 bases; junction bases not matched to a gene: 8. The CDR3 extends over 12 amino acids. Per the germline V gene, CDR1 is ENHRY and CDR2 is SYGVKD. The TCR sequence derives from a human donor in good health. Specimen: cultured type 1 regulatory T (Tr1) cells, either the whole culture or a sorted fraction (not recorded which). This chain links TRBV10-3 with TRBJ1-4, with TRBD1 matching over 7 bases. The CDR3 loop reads CAAGGQREKLFF. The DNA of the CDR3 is TGTGCCGCTGGGGGACAGCGAGAAAAACTGTTTTTT.